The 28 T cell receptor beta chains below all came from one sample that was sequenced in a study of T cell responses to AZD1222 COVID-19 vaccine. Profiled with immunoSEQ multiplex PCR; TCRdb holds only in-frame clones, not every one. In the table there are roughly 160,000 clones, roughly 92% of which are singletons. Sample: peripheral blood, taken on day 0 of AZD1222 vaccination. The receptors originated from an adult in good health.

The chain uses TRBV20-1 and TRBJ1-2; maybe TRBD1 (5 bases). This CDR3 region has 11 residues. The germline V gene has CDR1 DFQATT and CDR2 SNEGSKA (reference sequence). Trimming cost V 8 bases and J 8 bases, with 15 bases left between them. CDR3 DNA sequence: TGCAGTACCTACCAGGGTACAGGCTACACCTTC. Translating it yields CSTYQGTGYTF.

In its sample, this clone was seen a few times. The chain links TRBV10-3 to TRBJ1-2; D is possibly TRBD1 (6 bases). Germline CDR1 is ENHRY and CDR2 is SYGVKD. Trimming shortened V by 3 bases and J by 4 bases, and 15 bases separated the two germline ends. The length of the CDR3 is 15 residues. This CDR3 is CAISDLGGESYGYTF. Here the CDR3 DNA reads TGTGCCATCAGTGATTTAGGGGGGGAGAGCTATGGCTACACCTTC.

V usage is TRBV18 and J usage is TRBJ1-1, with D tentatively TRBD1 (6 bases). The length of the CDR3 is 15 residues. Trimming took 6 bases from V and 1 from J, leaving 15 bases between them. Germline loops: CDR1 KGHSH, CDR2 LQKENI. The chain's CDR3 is CASSDSRTANTEAFF. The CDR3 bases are TGTGCCAGCTCCGACTCTAGGACAGCGAACACTGAAGCTTTCTTT.

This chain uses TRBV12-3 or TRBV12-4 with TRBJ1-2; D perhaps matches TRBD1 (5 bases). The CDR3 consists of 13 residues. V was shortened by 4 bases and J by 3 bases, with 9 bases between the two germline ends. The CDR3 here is CASSSGPDYGYTF. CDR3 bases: TGTGCCAGCAGTTCGGGACCAGACTATGGCTACACCTTC.

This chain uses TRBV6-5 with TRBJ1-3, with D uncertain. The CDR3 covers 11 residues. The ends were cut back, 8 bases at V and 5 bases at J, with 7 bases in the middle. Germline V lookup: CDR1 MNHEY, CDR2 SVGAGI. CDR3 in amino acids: CASGLRNTIYF. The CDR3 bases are TGTGCCAGCGGCCTAAGAAACACCATATATTTT.

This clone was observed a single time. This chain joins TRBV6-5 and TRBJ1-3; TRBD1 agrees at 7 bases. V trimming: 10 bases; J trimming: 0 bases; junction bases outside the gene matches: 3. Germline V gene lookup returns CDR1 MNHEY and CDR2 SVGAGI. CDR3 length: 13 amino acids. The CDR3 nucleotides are TGTGCCACCAGGGGGTTCTCTGGAAACACCATATATTTT. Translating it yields CATRGFSGNTIYF.

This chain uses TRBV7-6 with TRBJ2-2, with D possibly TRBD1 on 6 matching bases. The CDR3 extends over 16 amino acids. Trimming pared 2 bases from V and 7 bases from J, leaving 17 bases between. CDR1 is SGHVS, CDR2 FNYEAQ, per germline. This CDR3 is CASSLRQSRGHGELFF. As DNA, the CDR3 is TGTGCCAGCAGCTTACGTCAATCCAGGGGACACGGGGAGCTGTTTTTT. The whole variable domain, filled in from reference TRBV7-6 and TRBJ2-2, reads GAGVSQSPRYKVTKRGQDVALRCDPISGHVSLYWYRQALGQGPEFLTYFNYEAQQDKSGLPNDRFSAERPEGSISTLTIQRTEQRDSAMYRCASSLRQSRGHGELFFGEGSRLTVL.

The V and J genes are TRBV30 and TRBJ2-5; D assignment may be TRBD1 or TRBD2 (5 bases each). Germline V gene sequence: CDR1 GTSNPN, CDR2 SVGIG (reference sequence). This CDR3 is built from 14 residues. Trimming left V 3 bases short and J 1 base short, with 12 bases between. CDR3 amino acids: CAWSPTGAQETQYF. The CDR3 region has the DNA TGTGCCTGGAGCCCTACCGGGGCCCAAGAGACCCAGTACTTC. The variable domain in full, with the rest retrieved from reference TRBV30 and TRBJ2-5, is SQTIHQWPATLVQPVGSPLSLECTVEGTSNPNLYWYRQAAGRGLQLLFYSVGIGQISSEVPQNLSASRPQDRQFILSSKKLLLSDSGFYLCAWSPTGAQETQYFGPGTRLLVL.

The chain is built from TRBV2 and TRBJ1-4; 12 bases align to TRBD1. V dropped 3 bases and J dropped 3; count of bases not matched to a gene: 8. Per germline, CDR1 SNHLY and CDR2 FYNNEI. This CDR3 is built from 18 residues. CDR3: CASSDKRDRGRANEKLFF. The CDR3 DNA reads TGTGCCAGCAGTGATAAAAGGGACAGGGGGCGGGCTAATGAAAAACTGTTTTTT. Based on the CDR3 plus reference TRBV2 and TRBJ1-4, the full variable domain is EPEVTQTPSHQVTQMGQEVILRCVPISNHLYFYWYRQILGQKVEFLVSFYNNEISEKSEIFDDQFSVERPDGSNFTLKIRSTKLEDSAMYFCASSDKRDRGRANEKLFFGSGTQLSVL.

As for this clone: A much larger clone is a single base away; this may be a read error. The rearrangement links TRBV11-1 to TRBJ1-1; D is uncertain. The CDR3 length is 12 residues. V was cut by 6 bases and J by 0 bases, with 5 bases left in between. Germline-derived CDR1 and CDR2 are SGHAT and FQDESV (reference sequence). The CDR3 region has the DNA TGTGCCAGCAGTCAAATGAACACTGAAGCTTTCTTT. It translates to CASSQMNTEAFF.

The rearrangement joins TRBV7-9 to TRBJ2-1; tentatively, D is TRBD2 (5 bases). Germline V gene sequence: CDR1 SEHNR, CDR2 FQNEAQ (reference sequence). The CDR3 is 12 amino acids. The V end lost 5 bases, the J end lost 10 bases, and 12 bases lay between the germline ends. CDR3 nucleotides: TGTGCCAGCAGCGACAACCCGGGGGAGCAGTTCTTC. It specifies CASSDNPGEQFF.

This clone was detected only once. In nucleotides, the CDR3 is TGTGCCAGCAGCCAAGACACAGGGCGTCGATATGGCTACACCTTC. Translating gives CASSQDTGRRYGYTF. The V call is TRBV4-2, the J call TRBJ1-2; tentative D call: TRBD1 (6 bases). The CDR3 spans 15 residues. Between the trimmed V and J ends, which lost 0 bases and 5 bases, there was a span of 13 bases. Germline CDR1 is LGHNA and CDR2 is YNFKEQ.

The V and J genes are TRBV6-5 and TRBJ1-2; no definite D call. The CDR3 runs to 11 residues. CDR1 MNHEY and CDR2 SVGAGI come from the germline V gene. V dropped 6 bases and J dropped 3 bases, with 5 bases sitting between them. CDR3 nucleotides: TGTGCCAGCAGACGAGACTATGGCTACACCTTC. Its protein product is CASRRDYGYTF.

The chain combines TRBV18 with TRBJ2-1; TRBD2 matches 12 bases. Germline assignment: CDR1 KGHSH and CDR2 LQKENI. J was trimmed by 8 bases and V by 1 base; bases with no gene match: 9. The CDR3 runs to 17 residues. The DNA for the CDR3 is TGTGCCAGCTCACCACATGGCCTAGCGGGAGGGCACGATGAGCAGTTCTTC. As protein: CASSPHGLAGGHDEQFF.

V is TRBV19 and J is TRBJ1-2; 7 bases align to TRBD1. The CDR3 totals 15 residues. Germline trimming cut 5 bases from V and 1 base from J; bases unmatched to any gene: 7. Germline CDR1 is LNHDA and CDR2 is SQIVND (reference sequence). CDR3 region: CASSFRDSRNYGYTF. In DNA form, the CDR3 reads TGTGCCAGTAGTTTCCGGGACAGCCGTAACTATGGCTACACCTTC.

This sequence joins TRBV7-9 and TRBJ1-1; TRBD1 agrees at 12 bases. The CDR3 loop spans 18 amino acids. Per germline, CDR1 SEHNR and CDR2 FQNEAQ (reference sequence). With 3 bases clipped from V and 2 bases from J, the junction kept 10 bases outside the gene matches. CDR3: CASSFGTGGVLRNTEAFF. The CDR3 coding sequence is TGTGCCAGCAGCTTCGGGACAGGGGGCGTTTTAAGAAACACTGAAGCTTTCTTT.

The CDR3 region is CASSPGHPQPQHF. Written as DNA, the CDR3 is TGTGCCAGCAGTCCGGGTCATCCTCAGCCCCAGCATTTT. The chain recombines TRBV12-3 or TRBV12-4 with TRBJ1-5, with D unclear. CDR3 size: 13 residues. The V gene lost 5 bases and the J gene lost 6 bases, with 11 bases spanning the gap.

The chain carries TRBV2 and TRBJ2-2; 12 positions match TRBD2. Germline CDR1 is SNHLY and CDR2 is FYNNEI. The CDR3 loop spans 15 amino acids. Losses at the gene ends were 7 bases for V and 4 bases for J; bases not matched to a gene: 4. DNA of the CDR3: TGTGCCAGCACAGCTAGCGGGGGGGCCACCGGGGAGCTGTTTTTT. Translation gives CASTASGGATGELFF.

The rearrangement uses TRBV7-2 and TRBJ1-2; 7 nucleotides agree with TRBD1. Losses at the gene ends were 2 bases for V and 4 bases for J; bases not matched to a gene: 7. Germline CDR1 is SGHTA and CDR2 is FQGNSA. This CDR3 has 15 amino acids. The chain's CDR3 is CASSLLGGGSYGYTF. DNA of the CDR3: TGTGCCAGCAGCTTACTGGGAGGGGGCAGCTATGGCTACACCTTC.

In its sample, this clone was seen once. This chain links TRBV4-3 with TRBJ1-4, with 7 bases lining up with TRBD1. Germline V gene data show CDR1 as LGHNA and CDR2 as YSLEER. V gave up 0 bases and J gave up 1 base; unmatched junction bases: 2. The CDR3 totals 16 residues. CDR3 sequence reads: CASSQEYRGTNEKLFF. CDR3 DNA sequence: TGCGCCAGCAGCCAAGAGTACAGGGGAACTAATGAAAAACTGTTTTTT.

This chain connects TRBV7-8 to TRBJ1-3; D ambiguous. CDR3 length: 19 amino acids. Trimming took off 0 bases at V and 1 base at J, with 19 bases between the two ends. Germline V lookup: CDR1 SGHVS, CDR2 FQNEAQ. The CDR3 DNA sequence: TGTGCCAGCAGCTTAGCCCGTGGGTTATCGGGGAAATCTGGAAACACCATATATTTT. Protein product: CASSLARGLSGKSGNTIYF.

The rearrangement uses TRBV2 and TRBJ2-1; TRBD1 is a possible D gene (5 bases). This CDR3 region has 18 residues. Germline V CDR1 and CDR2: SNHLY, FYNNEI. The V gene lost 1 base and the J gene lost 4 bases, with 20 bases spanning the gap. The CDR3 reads CASSEEGRHSDLYNEQFF. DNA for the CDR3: TGTGCCAGCAGTGAAGAGGGGCGGCACTCGGATCTTTACAATGAGCAGTTCTTC. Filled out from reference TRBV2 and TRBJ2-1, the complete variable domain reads EPEVTQTPSHQVTQMGQEVILRCVPISNHLYFYWYRQILGQKVEFLVSFYNNEISEKSEIFDDQFSVERPDGSNFTLKIRSTKLEDSAMYFCASSEEGRHSDLYNEQFFGPGTRLTVL.

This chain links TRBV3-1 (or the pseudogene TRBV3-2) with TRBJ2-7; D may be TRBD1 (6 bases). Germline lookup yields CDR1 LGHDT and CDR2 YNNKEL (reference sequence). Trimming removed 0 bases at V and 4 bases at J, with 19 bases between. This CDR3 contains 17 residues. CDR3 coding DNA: TGTGCCAGCAGCCAAGATCGCTGGGCAGGGGTAGCGTACGAGCAGTACTTC. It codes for CASSQDRWAGVAYEQYF.

Here the CDR3 reads CASSNLGNRGNTEAFF. The CDR3, as DNA: TGTGCCAGCAGTAACCTCGGTAACAGGGGGAACACTGAAGCTTTCTTT. The chain joins TRBV6-4 to TRBJ1-1; TRBD1 agrees at 7 bases. The length of the CDR3 is 16 residues. Trimming took 5 bases from V and 1 from J; bases not matched to a gene: 10. Germline V gives CDR1 MRHNA, CDR2 SNTAGT.

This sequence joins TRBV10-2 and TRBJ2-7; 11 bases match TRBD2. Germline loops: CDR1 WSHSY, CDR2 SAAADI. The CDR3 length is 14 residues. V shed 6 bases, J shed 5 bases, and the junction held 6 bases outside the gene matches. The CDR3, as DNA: TGCGCCAGCAGGAAGACTAGCGGGAAGGACGAGCAGTACTTC. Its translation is CASRKTSGKDEQYF.

CDR3 nucleotide sequence: TGCGCCAGCAGCCAAGATCCGAATGTGAACAATGAGCAGTTCTTC. It encodes CASSQDPNVNNEQFF. The V call is TRBV4-1, the J call TRBJ2-1, with D hard to call. CDR1 is MGHRA and CDR2 is YSYEKL in the germline V gene. The CDR3 has 15 residues. V dropped 0 bases and J dropped 5 bases, with 11 bases sitting between them.

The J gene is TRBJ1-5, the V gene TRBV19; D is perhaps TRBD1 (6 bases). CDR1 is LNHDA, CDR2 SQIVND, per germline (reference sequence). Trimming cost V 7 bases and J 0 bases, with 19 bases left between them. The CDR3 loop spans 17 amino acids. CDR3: CASNLGGARYSNQPQHF. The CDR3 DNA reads TGTGCCAGTAATCTAGGGGGGGCCCGTTATAGCAATCAGCCCCAGCATTTT. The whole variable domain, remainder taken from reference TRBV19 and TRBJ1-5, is DGGITQSPKYLFRKEGQNVTLSCEQNLNHDAMYWYRQDPGQGLRLIYYSQIVNDFQKGDIAEGYSVSREKKESFPLTVTSAQKNPTAFYLCASNLGGARYSNQPQHFGDGTRLSIL.

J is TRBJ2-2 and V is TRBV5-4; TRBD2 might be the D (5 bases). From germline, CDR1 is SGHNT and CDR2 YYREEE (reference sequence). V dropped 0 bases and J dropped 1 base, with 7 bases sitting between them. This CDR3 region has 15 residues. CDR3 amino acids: CASSLATRNTGELFF. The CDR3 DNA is TGTGCCAGCAGCTTGGCAACTAGGAACACCGGGGAGCTGTTTTTT.